The 19 T cell receptor beta chains presented below share a single source sample, sequenced in a study of blood T cell repertoires in COVID-19. Measured with immunoSEQ multiplex PCR; TCRdb has only the in-frame clones, and not every one. The profile covers tens of thousands of clones, with around 88% appearing a single time and less than 6.5% taken by the ten largest. The sequenced material came from peripheral blood. The source of these receptors is a man between 50 and 59 years old with active COVID-19.

Comments on this clone: One junction end disagrees with the germline gene, perhaps due to a read error. The rearrangement links TRBV5-1 to TRBJ1-5; D is uncertain. CDR1 is SGHRS and CDR2 is YFSETQ in the germline V gene. The CDR3 loop spans 14 amino acids. CDR3 bases: TGCGCCAACAGCTTGGAGGCAGGAAATCAGCCCCAGCATTTT. Protein: CANSLEAGNQPQHF.

The sample holds one count of this clone. The chain carries TRBV5-1 and TRBJ2-7; 8 bases agree with TRBD1. Trimming cost V 4 bases and J 3 bases; bases outside gene matches: 6. There are 14 residues in the CDR3. The germline CDR1 and CDR2 sequences are SGHRS and YFSETQ. CDR3 amino acids: CASSLGQGIYEQYF. CDR3 DNA sequence: TGCGCCAGCAGCCTCGGACAGGGTATCTACGAGCAGTACTTC. Looking up the rest from reference TRBV5-1 and TRBJ2-7 gives the full variable domain: KAGVTQTPRYLIKTRGQQVTLSCSPISGHRSVSWYQQTPGQGLQFLFEYFSETQRNKGNFPGRFSGRQFSNSRSEMNVSTLELGDSALYLCASSLGQGIYEQYFGPGTRLTVT.

V and J are TRBV7-7 and TRBJ2-2; D gene ambiguous. This CDR3 is built from 14 residues. CDR1 is SSHAT and CDR2 is FNYEAQ in the germline V gene (reference sequence). Trimming pared 5 bases from V and 4 bases from J, leaving 11 bases between. This chain's CDR3 is CASSPRQGTGELFF. In nucleotides, the CDR3 is TGTGCCAGCAGCCCCCGACAAGGCACCGGGGAGCTGTTTTTT.

The gene calls are TRBV7-9 and TRBJ1-2; 9 bases are a match to TRBD1. Germline loops: CDR1 SEHNR, CDR2 FQNEAQ (reference sequence). Trimming cost V 5 bases and J 2 bases; bases outside gene matches: 3. This CDR3 comprises 14 residues. CDR3 amino acids: CASSLDRGNYGYTF. In DNA form, the CDR3 reads TGTGCCAGCAGCCTCGACAGGGGGAACTATGGCTACACCTTC.

The chain couples TRBV7-2 to TRBJ1-6, with 9 positions matching TRBD1. Germline V gene lookup returns CDR1 SGHTA and CDR2 FQGNSA. This CDR3 region has 16 residues. After removal of 6 bases from V and 6 bases from J, the junction contained 9 bases not matched to a gene. The chain's CDR3 is CASSFTSDRGNSPLHF. The CDR3 bases are TGTGCCAGCAGTTTCACGTCGGACAGGGGTAATTCACCCCTCCACTTT.

This chain connects TRBV28 to TRBJ2-3; 7 positions match TRBD2. V was pared by 4 bases and J by 3 bases, with 7 bases of the junction left unmatched. The germline gives CDR1 MDHEN, CDR2 SYDVKM. This CDR3 has 15 amino acids. DNA of the CDR3: TGTGCCAGCAGTTGGGAGGGAGTCGAAACAGATACGCAGTATTTT. This sequence encodes CASSWEGVETDTQYF.

The chain joins TRBV6-1 to TRBJ2-4; 15 bases align to TRBD2. CDR3 size: 17 residues. With 4 bases clipped from V and 7 bases from J, the junction kept 8 bases outside the gene matches. Germline V gene sequence: CDR1 MNHNS, CDR2 SASEGT. The CDR3 sequence is CASSGYRTSGGGNIQYF. CDR3 DNA sequence: TGTGCCAGCAGTGGCTACCGGACTAGCGGGGGGGGGAACATTCAGTACTTC.

The V call is TRBV18, the J call TRBJ1-5; D is unclear. The CDR3 length is 14 residues. V lost 6 bases and J 6 bases, leaving 15 bases between the germline ends. The germline CDR1 and CDR2 sequences are KGHSH and LQKENI. In nucleotides, the CDR3 is TGTGCCAGCTCCCTCGGGAAGGTCTCTCAGCCCCAGCATTTT. This gives the protein CASSLGKVSQPQHF. Full variable domain (remainder filled in from reference TRBV18 and TRBJ1-5): NAGVMQNPRHLVRRRGQEARLRCSPMKGHSHVYWYRQLPEEGLKFMVYLQKENIIDESGMPKERFSAEFPKEGPSILRIQQVVRGDSAAYFCASSLGKVSQPQHFGDGTRLSIL.

This clone came up once. V gene TRBV6-4 combines with J gene TRBJ2-1, with TRBD2 as a possible D gene (5 bases). The ends were cut back, 6 bases at V and 6 bases at J, with 12 bases in the middle. The CDR3 consists of 13 residues. Germline V gene sequence: CDR1 MRHNA, CDR2 SNTAGT. This CDR3 is CASSLTRGNEQFF. DNA of the CDR3: TGTGCCAGCAGCCTGACTCGGGGCAATGAGCAGTTCTTC.

J is TRBJ1-5 and V is TRBV28; 7 nucleotides agree with TRBD1. J was trimmed by 2 bases and V by 6 bases; bases with no gene match: 10. CDR3 size: 16 residues. Per the germline V gene, CDR1 is MDHEN and CDR2 is SYDVKM. CDR3 coding DNA: TGTGCCAGCAGCCCCCAGGGGCAGGGGGGCAATCAGCCCCAGCATTTT. This gives the protein CASSPQGQGGNQPQHF.

The chain uses TRBV5-1 and TRBJ1-4, with a tentative D call TRBD1 (6 bases). This CDR3 is 17 amino acids long. Germline lookup yields CDR1 SGHRS and CDR2 YFSETQ. The ends were cut back, 2 bases at V and 8 bases at J, with 22 bases in the middle. The DNA of the CDR3 is TGCGCCAGCAGCTTCGAGACAGGCGGGCACGGGAACGAAAAACTGTTTTTT. Translated: CASSFETGGHGNEKLFF.

The CDR3 loop reads CASSLDGAGLRDEQYF. The CDR3 bases are TGCGCCAGCAGCCTGGACGGAGCGGGACTCCGGGACGAGCAGTACTTC. This sequence joins TRBV5-1 and TRBJ2-7, with 7 bases matching TRBD2. This CDR3 region has 16 residues. CDR1 SGHRS and CDR2 YFSETQ come from the germline V gene. V lost 4 bases to trimming and J lost 5 bases; unmatched junction nucleotides: 15.

The chain carries TRBV25-1 and TRBJ2-1; TRBD2 aligns across 7 bases. The length of the CDR3 is 16 residues. The germline gives CDR1 MGHDK, CDR2 SYGVNS. V lost 3 bases to trimming and J lost 4 bases; unmatched junction nucleotides: 9. In DNA, the CDR3 is TGTGCCAGCAGTGACGCCAAGGGCGGGGGATACAATGAGCAGTTCTTC. It yields the protein CASSDAKGGGYNEQFF.

This chain uses TRBV5-6 with TRBJ2-3; 12 bases are a match to TRBD2. CDR1 and CDR2 (germline): SGHDT, YYEEEE. The ends lost 3 bases at V and 7 bases at J; junction bases unmatched: 15. The CDR3 sequence is 18 residues long. The CDR3 DNA reads as TGTGCCAGCAGCTCGAGAGGGTGGCTAGCGGGAGGGTCGAATACGCAGTATTTT. Protein: CASSSRGWLAGGSNTQYF.

Here the CDR3 reads CASRPRGLSTDTQYF. The CDR3 DNA sequence: TGTGCCAGCAGGCCCAGGGGGCTTAGCACAGATACGCAGTATTTT. This sequence joins TRBV2 and TRBJ2-3; 8 nucleotides agree with TRBD1. The CDR3 length is 15 residues. V was pared by 6 bases and J by 0 bases, with 5 bases of the junction left unmatched. Germline-derived CDR1 and CDR2 are SNHLY and FYNNEI.

The rearrangement joins TRBV19 to TRBJ2-6, with D possibly being TRBD2 (5 bases). With 4 bases removed from V and 3 bases from J, the gap between germline ends came to 10 bases. This CDR3 is built from 15 residues. CDR1 and CDR2 (germline): LNHDA, SQIVND (reference sequence). The CDR3 DNA is TGTGCCAGTAGTACGAACCGGGATGGGGCCAACGTCCTGACTTTC. Translated, it gives CASSTNRDGANVLTF.

The chain carries TRBV5-1 and TRBJ2-5, with 7 bases aligning to TRBD2. The CDR3 has 19 residues. The germline CDR1 and CDR2 sequences are SGHRS and YFSETQ. V trimming: 2 bases; J trimming: 1 base; junction bases outside the gene matches: 17. CDR3 in amino acids: CASSFKDTSRLAVQETQYF. CDR3 sequence (DNA): TGCGCCAGCAGCTTCAAAGACACGTCTCGACTAGCTGTCCAAGAGACCCAGTACTTC.

The CDR3 DNA reads as TGCGCCAGCAGCTTCGAGACAGGGGAAGGGAACACCATATATTTT. This encodes CASSFETGEGNTIYF. The gene calls are TRBV5-1 and TRBJ1-3; 8 bases map to TRBD1. The germline CDR1 and CDR2 sequences are SGHRS and YFSETQ. The CDR3 spans 15 residues. V shed 2 bases, J shed 7 bases, and the junction held 8 bases outside the gene matches.

The rearrangement links TRBV24-1 to TRBJ2-2; 7 nucleotides line up with TRBD2. With 2 bases clipped from V and 6 bases from J, the junction kept 5 bases outside the gene matches. Per the germline V gene, CDR1 is KGHDR and CDR2 is SFDVKD. CDR3 size: 15 residues. CDR3 sequence reads: CATSDWGGMAGELFF. The CDR3 coding sequence is TGTGCCACCAGTGATTGGGGGGGAATGGCCGGGGAGCTGTTTTTT.